This T cell receptor beta chain was retrieved from a study of yellow fever vaccine responses in identical twins. Regarding the study as a whole: Reportedly, the response of twins' T cells to the vaccine seemed partly convergent, partly personalized.

MiXCR, applied by TCRdb to the RT-PCR reads, yields one record per CDR3 protein. The sample yields around 18,000 distinct CDR3 sequences, roughly two thirds seen once. V lost 3 bases and J lost 6; bases outside the gene matches: 6. The CDR3 totals 14 residues. From germline, CDR1 is SGHTA and CDR2 FQGTGA. Points on this clonotype: Its specificity is not known.

The TCR was taken from a woman in her late teens or twenties who received the yellow fever vaccine. The rearrangement uses TRBV7-3 and TRBJ2-7; 9 bases are a match to TRBD1. Specimen: T cells from blood (PBMCs), unsorted or a sorted subset (not recorded which), collected before or after yellow fever vaccination (not recorded which). The DNA of the CDR3 is TGTGCCAGCAGCTTGAGTACAGGGGGCGTCGAGCAGTACTTC. This codes for CASSLSTGGVEQYF.